Below, 27 T cell receptor beta chains from the same sample are listed, as sequenced in a study of shared clonotypes between healthy human individuals. The protocol was immunoSEQ multiplex PCR, while the TCRdb copy is restricted to in-frame clones and leaves out a portion. The sample yields 110,000 or so clones, 68% seen once. Material: memory CD8+ T cells sorted from blood. Stated subset: CD45RO+ cells pooled with CCR7-negative TemRA cells. All receptors come from a woman in her twenties or thirties in good health.

A few counts support this clone. The chain recombines TRBV2 with TRBJ2-2, with 11 nucleotides matching TRBD2. This CDR3 spans 15 amino acids. V trimming: 6 bases; J trimming: 5 bases; junction bases outside the gene matches: 5. Germline loops: CDR1 SNHLY, CDR2 FYNNEI. The CDR3 DNA reads TGTGCCAGCAGAATAGCGGGAGGGCCGACCGGGGAGCTGTTTTTT. It specifies CASRIAGGPTGELFF.

V is TRBV15 and J is TRBJ1-1; D possibly corresponds to TRBD1 (5 bases). Trimming left V 1 base short and J 0 bases short, with 12 bases between. Germline-derived CDR1 and CDR2 are LNHNV and YYDKDF (reference sequence). The CDR3 runs 16 residues. CDR3 sequence: CATSRVRAGMNTEAFF. In nucleotides, the CDR3 is TGTGCCACCAGCAGAGTTAGGGCAGGGATGAACACTGAAGCTTTCTTT.

The CDR3 sequence: CASSLAGRGFSYEQYF. The CDR3 nucleotides read TGCGCCAGCAGCTTGGCTGGCAGGGGCTTCTCCTACGAGCAGTACTTC. The J gene is TRBJ2-7, the V gene TRBV5-1; TRBD1 is a possible D gene (6 bases). Germline CDR1 is SGHRS and CDR2 is YFSETQ. CDR3 length: 16 residues. V was cut by 0 bases and J by 0 bases, with 13 bases left in between.

The chain uses TRBV5-1 and TRBJ2-1, with unresolved D. This CDR3 comprises 14 residues. Germline V gene data show CDR1 as SGHRS and CDR2 as YFSETQ. V gave up 4 bases and J gave up 10 bases, with 18 bases separating them. The CDR3 bases are TGCGCCAGCAGCCCCTGGAGTTCCGCCCCGGAGCAGTTCTTC. This sequence encodes CASSPWSSAPEQFF.

The genes are TRBV11-2 and TRBJ2-1; TRBD1 might be the D (5 bases). CDR3 length equals 16 residues. The V end was cut by 5 bases, the J end by 1 base, with 15 bases between. Germline V gene sequence: CDR1 SGHAT, CDR2 FQNNGV. In DNA, the CDR3 is TGTGCCAGCAGCCAAGAAGTATCAGGGTCCTACAATGAGCAGTTCTTC. Protein: CASSQEVSGSYNEQFF.

This clone was seen more than once but under ten times. The chain uses TRBV16 and TRBJ2-3; no definite D call. This CDR3 comprises 16 residues. Germline V CDR1 and CDR2: KGHSY, FQNENV. V dropped 0 bases and J dropped 4 bases, with 14 bases sitting between them. CDR3 sequence: CASSQSAQGIADTQYF. CDR3 nucleotides: TGTGCCAGCAGCCAATCTGCGCAAGGAATCGCAGATACGCAGTATTTT.

The V gene is TRBV5-6, the J gene TRBJ2-5, with D possibly matching TRBD2 (6 bases). V was pared by 4 bases and J by 9 bases, with 13 bases between. Germline CDR1 is SGHDT and CDR2 is YYEEEE. This CDR3 has 12 residues. The CDR3 reads CASSTPGEAQYF. The CDR3 region has the DNA TGTGCCAGCAGCACCCCGGGGGAGGCCCAGTACTTC.

This chain connects TRBV28 to TRBJ2-2; 7 nucleotides agree with TRBD2. This CDR3 has 15 amino acids. J gave up 6 bases and V 2 bases, and 6 bases lay outside the gene matches. Germline CDR1 reads MDHEN; CDR2 reads SYDVKM. CDR3 nucleotide sequence: TGTGCCAGCAGTTTAATCACTAGCGTGTCCGGGGAGCTGTTTTTT. Translated: CASSLITSVSGELFF.

This clone was seen more than once but under ten times. The chain employs TRBV2 and TRBJ1-1; D remains ambiguous. CDR1 is SNHLY and CDR2 is FYNNEI in the germline V gene. The CDR3 has 12 residues. V dropped 10 bases and J dropped 0 bases, with 9 bases sitting between them. In nucleotides, the CDR3 is TGTGCCATCCAATCTATGAACACTGAAGCTTTCTTT. It yields the protein CAIQSMNTEAFF.

The V gene is TRBV15, the J gene TRBJ2-5, with D possibly called TRBD1 or TRBD2 (6 bases each). Per germline, CDR1 LNHNV and CDR2 YYDKDF (reference sequence). Trimming pared 0 bases from V and 1 base from J, leaving 9 bases between. The CDR3 is 15 residues long. This CDR3 reads CATSRDGGPQETQYF. The CDR3 region has the DNA TGTGCCACCAGCAGAGATGGGGGGCCCCAAGAGACCCAGTACTTC.

This clone was found many times. The chain carries TRBV5-1 and TRBJ2-7; D may be TRBD2 (6 bases). Germline V CDR1 and CDR2: SGHRS, YFSETQ. The CDR3 is 15 amino acids. Trimming removed 6 bases from V and 0 bases from J, with 16 bases in between. Here the CDR3 DNA reads TGCGCCAGCACACAGGATGCTAGCGCCTCCTACGAGCAGTACTTC. Its translation: CASTQDASASYEQYF.

The chain employs TRBV2 and TRBJ2-1; 10 nucleotides line up with TRBD2. Trimming at V came to 2 bases and at J to 10 bases, leaving 5 bases not matched to a gene. This CDR3 is 14 amino acids long. Germline V gene data show CDR1 as SNHLY and CDR2 as FYNNEI. DNA for the CDR3: TGTGCCAGCAGTGAACTAGCGGGAGTTGGAGAGCAGTTCTTC. Amino acid sequence: CASSELAGVGEQFF.

This clone was seen a few times. The chain recombines TRBV9 with TRBJ2-3; 7 bases fit TRBD2. The CDR3 has 14 residues. With 3 bases clipped from V and 4 bases from J, the junction kept 5 bases outside the gene matches. Germline CDR1 reads SGDLS; CDR2 reads YYNGEE. The CDR3 here is CASSAGGGSDTQYF. As DNA, the CDR3 is TGTGCCAGCAGCGCGGGCGGGGGTTCAGATACGCAGTATTTT.

The V gene is TRBV19, the J gene TRBJ2-7; weak D call: TRBD1 (6 bases). With 5 bases removed from V and 2 bases from J, the gap between germline ends came to 16 bases. This CDR3 has 15 amino acids. Looked up from germline, CDR1 is LNHDA and CDR2 is SQIVND (reference sequence). The chain's CDR3 is CASSLTGLRAYEQYF. DNA for the CDR3: TGTGCCAGTAGTCTGACAGGTTTGCGAGCCTACGAGCAGTACTTC. The variable domain in full, completed from reference TRBV19 and TRBJ2-7, reads DGGITQSPKYLFRKEGQNVTLSCEQNLNHDAMYWYRQDPGQGLRLIYYSQIVNDFQKGDIAEGYSVSREKKESFPLTVTSAQKNPTAFYLCASSLTGLRAYEQYFGPGTRLTVT.

The chain is built from TRBV7-9 and TRBJ2-7; D gene unclear. The CDR3 totals 11 residues. Germline V gene lookup returns CDR1 SEHNR and CDR2 FQNEAQ (reference sequence). V lost 5 bases to trimming and J lost 3 bases, with 5 bases between them. CDR3 sequence (DNA): TGTGCCAGCAGCCAATACTACGAGCAGTACTTC. Amino acids: CASSQYYEQYF.

This clone is a singleton in its sample. The chain links TRBV18 to TRBJ2-1; D is undetermined. There are 16 residues in the CDR3. In germline, CDR1 is KGHSH, CDR2 LQKENI. V dropped 0 bases and J dropped 7 bases, with 16 bases sitting between them. The CDR3 nucleotides are TGTGCCAGCTCACCACCGAGATTTGGGGTAGAGAATGAGCAGTTCTTC. Its translation: CASSPPRFGVENEQFF.

The chain has TRBV5-4 and TRBJ1-2, with D unresolved. Between the trimmed V and J ends, which lost 0 bases and 4 bases, there was a span of 10 bases. The germline gives CDR1 SGHNT, CDR2 YYREEE (reference sequence). The CDR3 has 14 residues. DNA of the CDR3: TGTGCCAGCAGCTTGGGGCTAATTGGCTATGGCTACACCTTC. This codes for CASSLGLIGYGYTF.

The chain combines TRBV6-6 with TRBJ2-1, with D possibly TRBD2 on 6 matching bases. The CDR3 contains 15 residues. Trimming removed 0 bases at V and 5 bases at J, with 11 bases between. Germline V gene lookup returns CDR1 MNHNY and CDR2 SVGAGI (reference sequence). CDR3 DNA sequence: TGTGCCAGCAGTTACTCGAGGCTAGCGAACAATGAGCAGTTCTTC. Protein sequence: CASSYSRLANNEQFF.

This clone was seen many times. The rearrangement uses TRBV6-1 and TRBJ1-5; 7 bases align to TRBD1. The germline CDR1 and CDR2 sequences are MNHNS and SASEGT. V shed 1 base and J 2 bases; nucleotides not matched to a gene: 5. The CDR3 has 16 residues. In DNA form, the CDR3 reads TGTGCCAGCAGTGAAGGAGAGGGGACAGGCAATCAGCCCCAGCATTTT. Protein sequence: CASSEGEGTGNQPQHF.

The chain recombines TRBV27 with TRBJ2-7; tentative D call: TRBD2 (6 bases). Per germline, CDR1 MNHEY and CDR2 SMNVEV (reference sequence). The length of the CDR3 is 15 residues. V was trimmed by 5 bases and J by 0 bases, leaving 14 bases between them. CDR3 in amino acids: CASSLTSSNSYEQYF. CDR3 coding DNA: TGTGCCAGCAGTCTTACTAGCTCCAACTCCTACGAGCAGTACTTC.

J is TRBJ2-5 and V is TRBV19; 7 bases map to TRBD2. Germline assignment: CDR1 LNHDA and CDR2 SQIVND (reference sequence). Unmatched junction bases numbered 9, after V lost 3 bases and J lost 5 bases. CDR3 length: 15 residues. The CDR3 nucleotides read TGTGCCAGTAGTATTTCCTTGCGGGAGCATGAGACCCAGTACTTC. Translated: CASSISLREHETQYF.

This CDR3 reads CASSPNTNRFNEQFF. The CDR3 nucleotides are TGCGCCAGCAGCCCGAATACTAATAGATTCAATGAGCAGTTCTTC. The chain links TRBV4-1 to TRBJ2-1, with unresolved D. The V gene lost 4 bases and the J gene lost 6 bases, with 16 bases spanning the gap. CDR1 is MGHRA, CDR2 YSYEKL, per germline. This CDR3 is built from 15 residues.

This clone was seen a single time. The chain employs TRBV4-2 and TRBJ1-2; D is undetermined. V was clipped by 4 bases and J by 8 bases, with 17 bases between them. This CDR3 has 14 amino acids. Germline CDR1 LGHNA, CDR2 YNFKEQ. In DNA form, the CDR3 reads TGTGCCAGCAGCCCCTCTCCAGAGGGAGGAGGCTACACCTTC. Its translation is CASSPSPEGGGYTF.

This chain joins TRBV7-2 and TRBJ2-1; no clear D. This CDR3 has 12 amino acids. Germline V gives CDR1 SGHTA, CDR2 FQGNSA. V dropped 2 bases and J dropped 6 bases, with 5 bases sitting between them. The CDR3 is CASSLILNEQFF. The CDR3 bases are TGTGCCAGCAGCTTAATACTCAATGAGCAGTTCTTC.

This chain connects TRBV4-2 to TRBJ2-4, with TRBD2 identical over 9 bases. The germline V gene has CDR1 LGHNA and CDR2 YNFKEQ. V gave up 5 bases and J gave up 1 base; unmatched junction bases: 12. The CDR3 loop spans 18 amino acids. The CDR3 DNA reads TGTGCCAGCAGCGAGGGGGTAGCGGGAGAGGGGGCCAAAAACATTCAGTACTTC. This sequence encodes CASSEGVAGEGAKNIQYF.

The chain is built from TRBV19 and TRBJ1-4, with D unclear. The CDR3 is made up of 17 amino acids. Trimming pared 6 bases from V and 6 bases from J, leaving 23 bases between. Germline V lookup: CDR1 LNHDA, CDR2 SQIVND (reference sequence). The CDR3, as DNA: TGTGCCAGTAGACTTCCGGGCCCCCTCAGTTCGGATGAAAAACTGTTTTTT. As protein: CASRLPGPLSSDEKLFF.

This clone occurred once. As DNA, the CDR3 is TGCGCCAGCAGTCAATCTCTAGCGGGAGAGGGGGGCTACAATGAGCAGTTCTTC. Protein: CASSQSLAGEGGYNEQFF. This sequence joins TRBV23-1 and TRBJ2-1; 10 nucleotides match TRBD2. TRBV23-1 is given ORF status, its function remaining uncertain. CDR3 length: 18 residues. The V and J ends lost 0 bases and 3 bases, in that order; junction bases with no gene match: 8.